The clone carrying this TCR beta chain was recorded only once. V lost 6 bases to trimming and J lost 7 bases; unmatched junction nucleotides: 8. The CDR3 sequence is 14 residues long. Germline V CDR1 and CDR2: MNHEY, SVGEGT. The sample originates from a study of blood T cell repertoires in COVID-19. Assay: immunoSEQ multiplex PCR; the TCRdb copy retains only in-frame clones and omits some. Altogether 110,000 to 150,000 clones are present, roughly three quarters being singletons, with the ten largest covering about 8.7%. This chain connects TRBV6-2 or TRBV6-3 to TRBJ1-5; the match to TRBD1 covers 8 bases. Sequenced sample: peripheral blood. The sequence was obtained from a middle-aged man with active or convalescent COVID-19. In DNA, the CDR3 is TGTGCCAGCAGCTCACGACAGGGGTGGCAGCCCCAGCATTTT. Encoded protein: CASSSRQGWQPQHF.